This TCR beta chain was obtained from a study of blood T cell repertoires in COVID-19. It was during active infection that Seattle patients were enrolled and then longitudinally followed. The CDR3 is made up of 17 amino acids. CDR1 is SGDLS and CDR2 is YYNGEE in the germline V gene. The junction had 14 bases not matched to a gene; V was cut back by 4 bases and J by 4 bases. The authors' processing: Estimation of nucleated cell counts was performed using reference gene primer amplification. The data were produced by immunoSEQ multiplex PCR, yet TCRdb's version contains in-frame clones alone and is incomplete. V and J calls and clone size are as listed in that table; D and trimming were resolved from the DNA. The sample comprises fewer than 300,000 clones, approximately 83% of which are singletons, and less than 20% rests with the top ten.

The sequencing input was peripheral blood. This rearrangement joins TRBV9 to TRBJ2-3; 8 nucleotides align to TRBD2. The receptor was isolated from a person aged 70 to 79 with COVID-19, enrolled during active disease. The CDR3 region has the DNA TGTGCCAGCAGCTCCCGTTATGGTAGCGGGATCGCAGATACGCAGTATTTT. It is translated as CASSSRYGSGIADTQYF.